This TCR beta chain appears in the sequencing data of a study of OX40 agonist ivuxolimab in advanced cancers. Study in general: The patients got ivuxolimab, which is an agonistic anti-OX40 (CD134) antibody.

To note about this clone: Its antigen is as yet unknown.

The repertoire was sequenced with immunoSEQ multiplex PCR; TCRdb's copy has only in-frame clones and lacks some. The sample shows some 73,000 clones, roughly nine tenths of them seen only once. Study findings and constraints: CD4+ and CD8+ blood T cells expanded clonally by week 6 at 0.1 to 3.0 mg/kg.

The sample in question was CD4+ or CD8+ T cells sorted from blood, obtained in a trial of the OX40 agonist ivuxolimab. This sequence was found in an adult with an advanced solid tumor such as melanoma, head and neck, liver or kidney cancer.

The DNA for the CDR3 is TGTGCCAGCAGTCCTACGGGACAGACTAACACTGAAGCTTTCTTT. Translated, it gives CASSPTGQTNTEAFF. The V gene is TRBV7-3, the J gene TRBJ1-1; 7 nucleotides align to TRBD1. CDR1 SGHTA and CDR2 FQGTGA come from the germline V gene. Germline trimming cut 6 bases from V and 2 bases from J; bases unmatched to any gene: 9. The CDR3 has 15 residues.